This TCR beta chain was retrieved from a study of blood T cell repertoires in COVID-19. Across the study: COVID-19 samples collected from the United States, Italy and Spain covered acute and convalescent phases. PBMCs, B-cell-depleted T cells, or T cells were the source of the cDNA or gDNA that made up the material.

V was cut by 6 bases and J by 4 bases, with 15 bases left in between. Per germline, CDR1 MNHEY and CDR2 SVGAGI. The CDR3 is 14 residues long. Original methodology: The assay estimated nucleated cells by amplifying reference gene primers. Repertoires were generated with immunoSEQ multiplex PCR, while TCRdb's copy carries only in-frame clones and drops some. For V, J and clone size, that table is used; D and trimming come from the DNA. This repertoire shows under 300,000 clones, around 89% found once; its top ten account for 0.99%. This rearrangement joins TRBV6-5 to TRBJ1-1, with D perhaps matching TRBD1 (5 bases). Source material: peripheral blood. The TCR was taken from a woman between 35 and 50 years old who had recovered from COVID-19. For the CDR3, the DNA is TGTGCCAGCAGACGCGGGGGTTTGGGCACTGAAGCTTTCTTT. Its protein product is CASRRGGLGTEAFF.